Shown below are 10 T cell receptor beta chains from a single sample sequenced in a study of human T cells and chemical hapten exposure. TCRdb reanalysed the RACE reads using MiXCR and keeps one entry per CDR3 protein. The data contain some 400,000 distinct CDR3 sequences, 4% to 5.5% of them singletons. This sample's time point: patch test 1, 2 weeks after DPC sensitization. Treatment of the sample: therapeutic diphenylcyclopropenone sensitization with weekly scalp DPC. This sample comprised whole blood, obtained in connection with sensitization to the hapten diphenylcyclopropenone (DPC). The receptors originated from a woman aged 45-60 years with alopecia areata. Some clones in this sample may be carry-over from other donors' samples.

The sample holds many counts of this clonotype. The rearrangement links TRBV6-2 or TRBV6-3 to TRBJ2-3; 8 bases are shared with TRBD1. Germline CDR1 MNHEY, CDR2 SVGEGT. This CDR3 contains 15 residues. Trimming took 6 bases from V and 0 from J; bases not matched to a gene: 5. CDR3 nucleotide sequence: TGTGCCAGCAGGACCGGGACAGGAAGCACAGATACGCAGTATTTT. Protein sequence: CASRTGTGSTDTQYF.

The sample holds many counts of this clonotype. The chain couples TRBV29-1 to TRBJ1-1; D is unresolved. V gave up 4 bases and J gave up 0 bases, with 9 bases separating them. Per the germline V gene, CDR1 is SQVTM and CDR2 is ANQGSEA. CDR3 size: 13 residues. CDR3 DNA sequence: TGCAGCGTTGCTTTGGGTATGAACACTGAAGCTTTCTTT. Its protein is CSVALGMNTEAFF.

This clonotype was seen a handful of times. J is TRBJ2-3 and V is TRBV4-1; D unresolved. V lost 3 bases and J 6 bases, leaving 7 bases between the germline ends. CDR1 and CDR2 (germline): MGHRA, YSYEKL. The CDR3 sequence is 12 residues long. The CDR3 is CASSHPRDTQYF. The CDR3 nucleotides read TGCGCCAGCAGCCACCCCCGGGATACGCAGTATTTT.

The sample holds many counts of this clonotype. The V and J genes are TRBV6-5 and TRBJ2-7; maybe TRBD1 (5 bases). This CDR3 spans 13 amino acids. Deletions cut 6 bases from V and 2 bases from J, with 11 bases between. The germline V gene has CDR1 MNHEY and CDR2 SVGAGI. The CDR3 nucleotides read TGTGCCAGCAGACTACAGGTAGCCTACGAGCAGTACTTC. Translating gives CASRLQVAYEQYF.

This chain links TRBV29-1 with TRBJ2-7; 10 bases fit TRBD1. The germline V gene has CDR1 SQVTM and CDR2 ANQGSEA. CDR3 length: 13 amino acids. The trim removed 6 bases at V and 3 bases at J, leaving 5 bases unmatched. The CDR3 DNA is TGCAGCGTCCGGACAGGGGGTCTCTACGAGCAGTACTTC. Protein product: CSVRTGGLYEQYF.

The V and J genes are TRBV6-2 or TRBV6-3 and TRBJ1-5; 7 bases fit TRBD1. In germline, CDR1 is MNHEY, CDR2 SVGEGT. The CDR3 length is 16 residues. Unmatched junction bases numbered 15, after V lost 4 bases and J lost 9 bases. The chain's CDR3 is CASSSPGGIGHRPQHF. Here the CDR3 DNA reads TGTGCCAGCAGTTCCCCAGGGGGGATCGGTCATCGGCCCCAGCATTTT.

A few counts support this clonotype. This chain joins TRBV28 and TRBJ2-3; no definite D call. Trimming cost V 3 bases and J 5 bases, with 12 bases left between them. This CDR3 is built from 14 residues. Germline CDR1 is MDHEN and CDR2 is SYDVKM. CDR3 amino acids: CASSLPSSIDTQYF. CDR3 bases: TGTGCCAGCAGTTTGCCCAGTTCCATAGATACGCAGTATTTT.

The sample holds a few counts of this clonotype. This chain links TRBV21-1 with TRBJ2-7; no check of the table's D call, TRBD1, against the DNA was made. TRBV21-1 is recorded as a pseudogene. The CDR3 is made up of 17 amino acids. CDR3 amino acids: CASSKGTQGRGRGEQYF. Here the CDR3 DNA reads TGTGCCAGCAGCAAAGGGACCCAGGGTAGGGGCCGGGGCGAGCAGTACTTC.

This clonotype has just a few counts. The chain links TRBV20-1 to TRBJ1-2; TRBD1 agrees at 9 bases. The V gene's germline CDR1 is DFQATT and CDR2 SNEGSKA (reference sequence). The CDR3 contains 13 residues. Trimming at V came to 5 bases and at J to 9 bases, leaving 10 bases not matched to a gene. DNA of the CDR3: TGCAGTGCTTCACGGACAGGGGTAACGAGCTACACCTTC. Its protein product is CSASRTGVTSYTF.

This clonotype has ten or more counts. This chain uses TRBV9 with TRBJ1-5, with D tentatively TRBD1 (5 bases). This CDR3 has 16 residues. Looked up from germline, CDR1 is SGDLS and CDR2 is YYNGEE. V was shortened by 10 bases and J by 1 base, with 21 bases between the two germline ends. This CDR3 is CAGVARAGASNQPQHF. As DNA, the CDR3 is TGTGCCGGAGTGGCAAGAGCCGGGGCCAGCAATCAGCCCCAGCATTTT.